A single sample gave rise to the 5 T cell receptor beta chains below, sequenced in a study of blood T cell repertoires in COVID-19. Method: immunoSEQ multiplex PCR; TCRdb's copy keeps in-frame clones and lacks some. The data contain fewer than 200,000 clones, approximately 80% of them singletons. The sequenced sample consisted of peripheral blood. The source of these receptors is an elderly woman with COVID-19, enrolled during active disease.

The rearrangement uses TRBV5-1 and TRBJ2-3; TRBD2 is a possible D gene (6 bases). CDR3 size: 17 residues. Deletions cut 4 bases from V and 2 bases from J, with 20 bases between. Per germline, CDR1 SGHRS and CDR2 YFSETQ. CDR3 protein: CASSPGVADSFTDTQYF. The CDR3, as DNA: TGCGCCAGCAGCCCCGGGGTAGCGGATTCCTTCACAGATACGCAGTATTTT.

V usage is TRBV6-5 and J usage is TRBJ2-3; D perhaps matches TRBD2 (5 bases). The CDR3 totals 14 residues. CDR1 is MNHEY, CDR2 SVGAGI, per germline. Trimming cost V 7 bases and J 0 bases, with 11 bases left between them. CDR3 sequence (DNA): TGTGCCAGCACTGCGACTACTAGCACAGATACGCAGTATTTT. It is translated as CASTATTSTDTQYF.

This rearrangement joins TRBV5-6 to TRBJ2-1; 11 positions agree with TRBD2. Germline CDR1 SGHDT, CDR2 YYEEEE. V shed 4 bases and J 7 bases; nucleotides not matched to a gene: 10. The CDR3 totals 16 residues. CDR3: CASSRLSGRAGNEQFF. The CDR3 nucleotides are TGTGCCAGCAGCCGACTTAGCGGGAGGGCCGGGAATGAGCAGTTCTTC. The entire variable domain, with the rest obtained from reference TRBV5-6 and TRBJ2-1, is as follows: DAGVTQSPTHLIKTRGQQVTLRCSPKSGHDTVSWYQQALGQGPQFIFQYYEEEERQRGNFPDRFSGHQFPNYSSELNVNALLLGDSALYLCASSRLSGRAGNEQFFGPGTRLTVL.

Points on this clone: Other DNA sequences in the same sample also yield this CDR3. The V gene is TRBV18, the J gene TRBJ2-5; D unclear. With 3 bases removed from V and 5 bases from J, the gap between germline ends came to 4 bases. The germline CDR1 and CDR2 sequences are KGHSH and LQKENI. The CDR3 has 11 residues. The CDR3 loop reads CASSPGETQYF. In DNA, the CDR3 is TGTGCCAGCTCACCCGGGGAGACCCAGTACTTC.

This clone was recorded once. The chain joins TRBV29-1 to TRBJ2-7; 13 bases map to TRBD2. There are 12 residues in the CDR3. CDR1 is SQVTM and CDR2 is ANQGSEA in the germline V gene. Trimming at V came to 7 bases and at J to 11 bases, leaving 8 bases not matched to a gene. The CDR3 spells CSAILAGGLEYF. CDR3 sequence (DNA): TGCAGCGCCATACTAGCGGGGGGGTTGGAGTACTTC.